Listed below are T cell receptor beta chains from one sample, sequenced in a study of control samples from healthy donors and cancer patients. Libraries were prepared by immunoSEQ multiplex PCR; TCRdb keeps only in-frame clonotypes and omits some of them. The sample lists 120,000 or so clones, 80% to 95% seen once, with roughly 8.6% in the top ten. Sequenced sample: blood. The receptors were sampled from a man between 18 and 29 years old in good health. CDR3s include the opening cysteine and the closing phenylalanine or tryptophan. D genes are given only for firm matches. Size is stated for part of the rows, as once, few or many counts, or as a class when the clone is expanded.

j_call clone_size d_call v_call cdr3_aa cdr3_nt
TRBJ2-1 - TRBD2 TRBV19 CASRFGAGGPGNEQFF TGTGCCAGTAGGTTCGGTGCGGGGGGGCCGGGGAATGAGCAGTTCTTC
TRBJ2-5 - TRBD2 TRBV2 CASSDKTSGGQETQYF TGTGCCAGCAGTGATAAAACTAGCGGGGGACAAGAGACCCAGTACTTC
TRBJ1-2 - - TRBV5-6 CASSLVGRDYGYTF TGTGCCAGCAGCTTAGTAGGCAGGGACTATGGCTACACCTTC
TRBJ1-4 - - TRBV9 CASSVQGANEKLFF TGTGCCAGCAGCGTCCAAGGGGCCAACGAAAAACTGTTTTTT
TRBJ2-3 - TRBD2 TRBV27 CASSFRTSGHTDTQYF TGTGCCAGCAGTTTTCGGACTAGCGGACACACAGATACGCAGTATTTT
TRBJ2-1 - TRBD1 TRBV7-2 CASSLQGAFYNEQFF TGTGCCAGCAGCTTGCAGGGGGCATTCTACAATGAGCAGTTCTTC
TRBJ2-1 - - TRBV9 CASSVAGNGFYNEQFF TGTGCCAGCAGCGTAGCGGGGAACGGCTTCTACAATGAGCAGTTCTTC
TRBJ2-7 - - TRBV9 CASSADGGSYEQYF TGTGCCAGCAGCGCGGACGGGGGCTCCTACGAGCAGTACTTC
TRBJ2-7 once - TRBV11-2 CASSLDLGFREQYF TGTGCCAGCAGCTTAGATCTGGGTTTCCGTGAGCAGTACTTC
TRBJ1-2 - TRBD1 TRBV5-1 CASSLKRDRGRQYYGYTF TGCGCCAGCAGCCTGAAGCGGGACAGGGGGCGGCAGTACTATGGCTACACCTTC
TRBJ2-1 - TRBD1 TRBV5-1 CASSRQGYEQFF TGCGCCAGCAGCAGACAGGGGTATGAGCAGTTCTTC
TRBJ1-4 - - TRBV18 CASSPPELGGEKLFF TGTGCCAGCTCACCACCGGAGCTAGGAGGAGAAAAACTGTTTTTT
TRBJ2-1 - - TRBV7-3 CASSLRQSSYNEQFF TGTGCCAGCAGCTTAAGACAGAGCTCCTACAATGAGCAGTTCTTC
TRBJ1-1 - TRBD1 TRBV2 CASRKDRASENTEAFF TGTGCCAGCAGGAAAGACAGGGCCTCGGAGAACACTGAAGCTTTCTTT
TRBJ2-3 - - TRBV7-9 CASRQGSGADTQYF TGTGCCAGCAGACAGGGTTCGGGGGCAGATACGCAGTATTTT
TRBJ1-1 - - TRBV5-1 CASSLGTVNRWMNTEAFF TGCGCCAGCAGCTTGGGGACAGTGAACAGGTGGATGAACACTGAAGCTTTCTTT
TRBJ2-7 - - TRBV6-5 CASSYRVTRQTYEQYF TGTGCCAGCAGTTATCGTGTGACCAGACAAACCTACGAGCAGTACTTC
TRBJ2-7 - - TRBV27 CASSPQDGYEQYF TGTGCCAGCAGTCCCCAGGACGGCTACGAGCAGTACTTC
TRBJ2-5 - TRBD1 TRBV6-4 CASRTAGQGLGETQYF TGTGCCAGCAGGACCGCGGGACAGGGCTTGGGAGAGACCCAGTACTTC
TRBJ1-4 - - TRBV3-1/TRBV3-2 CASSQSSSGKLFF TGTGCCAGCAGCCAAAGCAGTTCGGGAAAACTGTTTTTT
TRBJ1-1 - TRBD1 TRBV5-6 CASSLKYSYRGHEAFF TGTGCCAGCAGCTTGAAATACTCTTACAGGGGGCACGAAGCTTTCTTT
TRBJ1-1 - - TRBV10-3 CAISDRSGNTEAFF TGTGCCATCAGTGACAGGTCTGGAAACACTGAAGCTTTCTTT
TRBJ1-6 - - TRBV3-1/TRBV3-2 CASSQVAGGSNSPLHF TGTGCCAGCAGCCAAGTTGCAGGAGGAAGTAATTCACCCCTCCACTTT
TRBJ1-2 - - TRBV11-2 CASSQDNYGYTF TGTGCCAGCAGCCAAGACAACTATGGCTACACCTTC
TRBJ2-1 once TRBD1 TRBV29-1 CSVDDRGRGVNEQFF TGCAGCGTTGATGACAGGGGGCGCGGGGTCAATGAGCAGTTCTTC
TRBJ1-1 - - TRBV4-1 CASSSLLANTEAFF TGCGCCAGCAGCTCCCTGCTGGCGAACACTGAAGCTTTCTTT
TRBJ1-1 - TRBD1 TRBV5-5 CASSSPGQGVNTEAFF TGTGCCAGCAGCTCCCCGGGACAGGGGGTAAACACTGAAGCTTTCTTT
TRBJ2-1 - TRBD2 TRBV6-5 CASSYSNPAGGYEQFF TGTGCCAGCAGTTACTCGAACCCAGCGGGGGGCTATGAGCAGTTCTTC
TRBJ2-3 - - TRBV25-1 CASSESGKSSTDTQYF TGTGCCAGCAGTGAATCAGGAAAATCTAGCACAGATACGCAGTATTTT
TRBJ1-1 - - TRBV29-1 CSVLTGEAFF TGCAGCGTTCTAACGGGTGAAGCTTTCTTT
TRBJ2-7 few - TRBV5-1 CASSLEPEGDEQYF TGCGCCAGCAGCTTGGAGCCCGAGGGAGACGAGCAGTACTTC
TRBJ1-2 - - TRBV30 CAWSTGPRYGYTF TGTGCCTGGAGCACGGGACCCCGCTATGGCTACACCTTC
TRBJ1-4 - - TRBV7-9 CASSLKGKEDEKLFF TGTGCCAGCAGCTTAAAGGGGAAGGAGGACGAAAAACTGTTTTTT
TRBJ1-2 - - TRBV7-7 CASSLVCRAYGYTF TGTGCCAGCAGCTTAGTATGCAGGGCTTATGGCTACACCTTC
TRBJ1-1 - - TRBV2 CASSEERGSTEAFF TGTGCCAGCAGTGAAGAAAGGGGGAGCACTGAAGCTTTCTTT
TRBJ1-4 - TRBD1 TRBV2 CARGGLQGADEKLFF TGTGCCAGAGGGGGGTTACAGGGGGCAGATGAAAAACTGTTTTTT
TRBJ1-2 few - TRBV10-2 CASSNGGHLHPYSYTF TGCGCCAGCAGTAACGGGGGGCATCTGCATCCTTATAGCTACACCTTC
TRBJ2-2 - TRBD1 TRBV27 CASSPRQGRDTGELFF TGTGCCAGCAGTCCAAGACAGGGTAGGGACACCGGGGAGCTGTTTTTT
TRBJ2-2 - TRBD1 TRBV9 CASSARGTGDTGELFF TGTGCCAGCAGCGCCCGCGGGACAGGGGACACCGGGGAGCTGTTTTTT
TRBJ2-1 - TRBD1 TRBV7-6 CASSRTGDNYNEQFF TGTGCCAGCAGTCGGACAGGGGATAACTACAATGAGCAGTTCTTC
TRBJ1-4 - - TRBV5-1 CASSLETLGEKLFF TGCGCCAGCAGCTTGGAGACTCTTGGAGAAAAACTGTTTTTT
TRBJ1-5 - - TRBV2 CASSAQIGLEQPQHF TGTGCCAGCAGTGCCCAAATTGGGCTAGAACAGCCCCAGCATTTT
TRBJ1-6 - - TRBV11-3 CASSQGSGNSPLHF TGTGCCAGTTCACAGGGTAGCGGTAATTCACCCCTCCACTTT
TRBJ2-1 - - TRBV3-1/TRBV3-2 CASSQLAGNNEQFF TGTGCCAGCAGCCAACTGGCAGGGAACAATGAGCAGTTCTTC
TRBJ1-2 - TRBD1 TRBV27 CASRPTGGVGYTF TGTGCCAGCAGGCCGACAGGGGGGGTTGGCTACACCTTC
TRBJ1-2 - TRBD1 TRBV6-1 CASSRRTGGSYGYTF TGTGCCAGCAGCCGACGGACAGGGGGGAGCTATGGCTACACCTTC
TRBJ2-3 - TRBD2 TRBV5-1 CASSPGTSGGGDTQYF TGCGCCAGCAGCCCCGGGACTAGCGGGGGGGGAGATACGCAGTATTTT
TRBJ2-7 once TRBD1 TRBV2 CASSELGQGIGEQYF TGTGCCAGCAGTGAATTGGGACAGGGAATAGGCGAGCAGTACTTC
TRBJ2-1 few TRBD2 TRBV29-1 CSVDLAGMDEQFF TGCAGCGTTGACCTAGCGGGCATGGATGAGCAGTTCTTC
TRBJ1-1 - - TRBV30 CAWSVGLIGTEAFF TGTGCCTGGAGTGTAGGACTAATTGGGACTGAAGCTTTCTTT
TRBJ2-1 - TRBD1 TRBV6-2/TRBV6-3 CASSYWTGPYNEQFF TGTGCCAGCAGTTATTGGACAGGTCCCTACAATGAGCAGTTCTTC
TRBJ1-1 - - TRBV5-1 CASRTKQENTEAFF TGCGCCAGCAGGACGAAACAGGAGAACACTGAAGCTTTCTTT
TRBJ2-2 - TRBD1 TRBV10-2 CASSGRQGNTGELFF TGCGCCAGCAGTGGCAGACAGGGCAACACCGGGGAGCTGTTTTTT